This TCR beta chain emerged from a study of monozygotic twins with inflammatory bowel disease. Study conclusions and caveats: IBD patients showed reduced TCRbeta diversity (inverse Simpson) versus healthy co-twins. Treatment differences in immunosuppression may have added variability to the repertoires of patients.

Total RNA input per TCR library was approximately 3.5 ug. Both the TCRalpha cDNA and the TCRbeta cDNA were taken through two nested PCRs, lasting approximately 16 and 9 cycles. For each CDR3 protein, TCRdb gives one entry from its re-call of the 5' RACE reads, without DNA. The sample holds fewer than 550,000 distinct CDR3 sequences. Per the germline V gene, CDR1 is SGHTA and CDR2 is FQGNSA. This CDR3 region has 15 residues. A word on this clonotype: The antigen remains undetermined.

This receptor was identified in a human donor with ulcerative colitis or Crohn's disease, or a healthy co-twin of an affected twin (not recorded which). The sample was blood. The chain has TRBV7-2 and TRBJ1-5; TCRdb indicates TRBD1, and absent DNA this call remains unverified. CDR3 residues: CASSVSTGPNQPQHF.